This TCR beta chain was recorded in a study of CD8 T cells in Susac syndrome. Study results and caveats: The number of individuals included in the study's TCR sequencing and HLA analysis was acknowledged as relatively small.

Reverse transcription of about 0.45 to 1 ug RNA was carried out with random hexamers. Amplification of TCR beta CDR3 across 54 Vbeta and 13 Jbeta was performed with immunoSEQ multiplex PCR. TCRdb re-called the immunoSEQ multiplex PCR reads with MiXCR, one entry per CDR3 protein. The sample lists approximately 140,000 distinct CDR3 sequences, approximately 95% occurring once. Sequencing of TCR beta was carried out in blood CD8+ and CD4+ T cells. The multiple sclerosis controls, all treatment-naive patients, had relapsing-remitting disease that was stable or active. Details on this clonotype: Its matching antigen is unknown.

The CDR3 runs to 15 residues. With V trimmed by 6 bases and J by 6 bases, 10 bases remained unmatched. Germline CDR1 reads LGHDT; CDR2 reads YNNKEL (reference sequence). The specimen was CD4+ T cells from PBMCs. V and J are TRBV3-1 and TRBJ2-3; 9 nucleotides line up with TRBD1. The clonotype comes from a human donor with multiple sclerosis. The CDR3: CASSSPGQGSDTQYF. The DNA of the CDR3 is TGTGCCAGCAGTTCTCCGGGACAGGGATCCGATACGCAGTATTTT.